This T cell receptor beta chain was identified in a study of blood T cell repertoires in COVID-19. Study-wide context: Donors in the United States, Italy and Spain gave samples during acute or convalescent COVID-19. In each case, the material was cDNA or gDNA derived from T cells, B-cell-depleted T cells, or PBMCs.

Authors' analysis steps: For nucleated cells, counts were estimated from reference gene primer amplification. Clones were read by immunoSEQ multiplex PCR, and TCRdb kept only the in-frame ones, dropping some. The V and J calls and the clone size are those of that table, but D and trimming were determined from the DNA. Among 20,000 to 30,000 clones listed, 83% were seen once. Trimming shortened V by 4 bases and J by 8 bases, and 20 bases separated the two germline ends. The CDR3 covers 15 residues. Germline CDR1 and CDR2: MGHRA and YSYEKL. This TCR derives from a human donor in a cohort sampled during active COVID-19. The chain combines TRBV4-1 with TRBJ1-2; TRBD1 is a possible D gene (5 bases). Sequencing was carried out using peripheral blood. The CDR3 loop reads CASSLRGDSREGYTF. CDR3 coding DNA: TGCGCCAGCAGCCTAAGGGGTGACAGCCGGGAGGGCTACACCTTC.